This T cell receptor beta chain was documented in a study of Tregs in tolerant kidney transplant recipients. Study findings and constraints: This study did not directly address biological reproducibility. In tolerant patients, donor-specific Tregs outgrew total Tregs, suggesting antigen-driven expansion. Findings come from small patient numbers and require larger validation. Activated donor B cell expansion appeared to reveal the most relevant donor-specific TCRbeta repertoire.

Concerning this clone itself: Its antigen is not known.

CDR1 SGHRS and CDR2 YFSETQ come from the germline V gene. CDR3 length: 15 amino acids. V was clipped by 2 bases and J by 0 bases, with 6 bases between them. TCRdb's copy holds only in-frame clones and misses some; the assay was immunoSEQ multiplex PCR. The sample lists about 110,000 clones; around 90% were seen once. The sequences come from CD4+ T cells from blood, collected before the transplant. This rearrangement joins TRBV5-1 to TRBJ1-6; D is unresolved. The sequence was obtained from a human donor who received a combined kidney and bone marrow transplant. In nucleotides, the CDR3 is TGCGCCAGCAGCTTACCCAGCTCCTATAATTCACCCCTCCACTTT. It encodes CASSLPSSYNSPLHF.